This T cell receptor (beta chain) was recovered during a study of long-term antiretroviral therapy in people with HIV. Comment on this clone: Antigen unknown.

Findings and limits, study-wide: In samples taken after ART, diversity increased but remained below transplant donor control levels.

The CDR3 has 16 amino acids. V lost 2 bases to trimming and J lost 4 bases, with 17 bases between them. CDR1 is SGHTA and CDR2 is FQGTGA in the germline V gene. Version v3.0 of the immunoSEQ assay ran at survey level. TCRdb's copy holds only in-frame clones and misses some; the assay was immunoSEQ multiplex PCR. The sample shows 19,000 or so clones, around 80% of them seen only once. This chain uses TRBV7-3 with TRBJ2-5; D may be TRBD2 (7 bases). Sequencing used unsorted PBMCs, obtained at the start of antiretroviral therapy, before treatment. The sequence was obtained from a woman between 40 and 50 years old with HIV. The CDR3 spells CASSLGGGGNPETQYF. The CDR3 coding sequence is TGTGCCAGCAGCTTAGGGGGCGGGGGCAATCCAGAGACCCAGTACTTC.